This paragraph reports one T cell receptor beta chain. This record belongs to a study of blood T cell repertoires in COVID-19. For the study at large: The United States, Italy and Spain provided the acute and convalescent COVID-19 samples.

This CDR3 has 15 residues. The V end was cut by 0 bases, the J end by 4 bases, with 12 bases between. Germline loops: CDR1 SGHTA, CDR2 FQGTGA. TCRdb's table, derived via immunoSEQ multiplex PCR, lists solely in-frame clones and lacks some. The sample lists roughly 54,000 clones; over 75% were seen once. The sample taken for sequencing was peripheral blood. This sequence originates from a human donor in a cohort sampled during active COVID-19. The chain links TRBV7-3 to TRBJ1-2; D uncertain. CDR3 in amino acids: CASSLTPRDFYGYTF. The CDR3 DNA follows: TGTGCCAGCAGCTTAACTCCGCGAGATTTCTATGGCTACACCTTC.